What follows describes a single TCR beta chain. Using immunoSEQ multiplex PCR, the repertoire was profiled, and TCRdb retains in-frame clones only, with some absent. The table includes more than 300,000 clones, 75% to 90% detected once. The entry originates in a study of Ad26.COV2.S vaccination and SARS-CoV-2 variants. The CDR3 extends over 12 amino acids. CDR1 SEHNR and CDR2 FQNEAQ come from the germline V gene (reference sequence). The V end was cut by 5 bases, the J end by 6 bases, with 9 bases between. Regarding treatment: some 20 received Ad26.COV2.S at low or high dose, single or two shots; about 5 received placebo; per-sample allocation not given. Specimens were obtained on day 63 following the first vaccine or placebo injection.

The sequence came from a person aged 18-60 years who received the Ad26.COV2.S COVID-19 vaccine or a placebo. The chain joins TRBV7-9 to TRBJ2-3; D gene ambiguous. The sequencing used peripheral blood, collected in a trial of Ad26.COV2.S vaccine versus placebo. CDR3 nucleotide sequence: TGTGCCAGCAGCCTTAAGAGGGATACGCAGTATTTT. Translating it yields CASSLKRDTQYF.